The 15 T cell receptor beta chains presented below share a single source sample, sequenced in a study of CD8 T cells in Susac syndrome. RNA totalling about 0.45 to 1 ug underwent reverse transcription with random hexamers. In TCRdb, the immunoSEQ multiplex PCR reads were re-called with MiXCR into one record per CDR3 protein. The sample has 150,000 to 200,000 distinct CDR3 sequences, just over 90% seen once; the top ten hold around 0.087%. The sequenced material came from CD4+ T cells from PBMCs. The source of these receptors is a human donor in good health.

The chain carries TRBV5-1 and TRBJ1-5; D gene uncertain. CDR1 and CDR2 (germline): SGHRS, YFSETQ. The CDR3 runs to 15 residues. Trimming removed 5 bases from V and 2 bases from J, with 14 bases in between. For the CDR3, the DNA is TGCGCCAGCAGACGGATACCCGAGGGCAATCAGCCCCAGCATTTT. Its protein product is CASRRIPEGNQPQHF.

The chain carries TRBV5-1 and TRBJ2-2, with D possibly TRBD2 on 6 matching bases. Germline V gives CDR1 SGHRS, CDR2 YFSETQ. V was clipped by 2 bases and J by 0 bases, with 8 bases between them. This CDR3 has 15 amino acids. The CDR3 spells CASSFSGANTGELFF. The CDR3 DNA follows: TGCGCCAGCAGCTTTAGCGGAGCGAACACCGGGGAGCTGTTTTTT.

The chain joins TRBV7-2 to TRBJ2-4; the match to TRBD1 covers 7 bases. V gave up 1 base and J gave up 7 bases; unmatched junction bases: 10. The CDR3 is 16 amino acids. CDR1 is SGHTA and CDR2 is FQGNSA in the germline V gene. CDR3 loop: CASSLGGTASVNIQYF. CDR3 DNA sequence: TGTGCCAGCAGCTTAGGGGGGACAGCGTCAGTGAACATTCAGTACTTC.

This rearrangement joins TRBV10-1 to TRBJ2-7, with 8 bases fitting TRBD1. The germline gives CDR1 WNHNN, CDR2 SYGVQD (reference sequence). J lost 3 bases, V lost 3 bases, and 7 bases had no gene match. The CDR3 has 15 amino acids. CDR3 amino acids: CASSDPGQGLYEQYF. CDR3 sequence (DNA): TGCGCCAGCAGTGACCCTGGACAGGGCCTCTACGAGCAGTACTTC.

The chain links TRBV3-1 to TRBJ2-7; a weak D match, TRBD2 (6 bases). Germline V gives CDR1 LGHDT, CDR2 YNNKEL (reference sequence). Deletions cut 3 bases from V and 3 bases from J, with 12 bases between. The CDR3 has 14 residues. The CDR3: CASSQRGEDYEQYF. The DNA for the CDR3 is TGTGCCAGCAGCCAGCGGGGAGAGGACTACGAGCAGTACTTC.

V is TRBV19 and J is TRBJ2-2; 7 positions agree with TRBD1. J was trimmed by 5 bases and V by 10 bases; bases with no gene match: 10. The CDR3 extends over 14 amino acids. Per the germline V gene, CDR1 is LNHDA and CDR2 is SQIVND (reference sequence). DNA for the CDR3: TGTGCCATTAGAGGGGGCGCCCGGACCGGGGAGCTGTTTTTT. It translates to CAIRGGARTGELFF.

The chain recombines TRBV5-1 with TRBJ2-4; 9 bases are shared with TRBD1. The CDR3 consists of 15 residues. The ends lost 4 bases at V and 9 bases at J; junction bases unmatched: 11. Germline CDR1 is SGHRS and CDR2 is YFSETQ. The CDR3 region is CASSRTRTGVGIQYF. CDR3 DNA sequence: TGCGCCAGCAGCCGGACGAGGACAGGGGTTGGCATTCAGTACTTC.

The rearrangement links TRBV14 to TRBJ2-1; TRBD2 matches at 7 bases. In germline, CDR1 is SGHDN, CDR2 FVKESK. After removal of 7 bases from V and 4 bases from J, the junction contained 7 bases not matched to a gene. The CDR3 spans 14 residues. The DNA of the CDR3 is TGTGCCAGCACTGAGCAGGGAGGGTACAATGAGCAGTTCTTC. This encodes CASTEQGGYNEQFF.

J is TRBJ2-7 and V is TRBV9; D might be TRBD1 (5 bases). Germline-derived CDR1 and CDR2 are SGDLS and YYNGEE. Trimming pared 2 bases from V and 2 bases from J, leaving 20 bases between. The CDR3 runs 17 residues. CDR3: CASSVAADTLTAYEQYF. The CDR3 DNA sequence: TGTGCCAGCAGCGTCGCCGCGGACACACTCACCGCCTACGAGCAGTACTTC.

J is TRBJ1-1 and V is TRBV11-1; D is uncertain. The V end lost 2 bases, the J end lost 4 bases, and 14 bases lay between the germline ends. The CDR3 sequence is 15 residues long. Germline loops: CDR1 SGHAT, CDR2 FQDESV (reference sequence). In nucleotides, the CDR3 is TGTGCCAGCAGCTTACTGAGCGGGCTGGGCACTGAAGCTTTCTTT. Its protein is CASSLLSGLGTEAFF.

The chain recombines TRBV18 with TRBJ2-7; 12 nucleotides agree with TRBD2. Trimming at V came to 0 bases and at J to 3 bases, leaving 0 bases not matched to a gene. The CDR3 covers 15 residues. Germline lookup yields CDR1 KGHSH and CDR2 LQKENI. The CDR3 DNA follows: TGTGCCAGCTCACCACCGACTAGCGGGGGCTACGAGCAGTACTTC. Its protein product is CASSPPTSGGYEQYF.

CDR3 loop: CASSQDKRPPIPGELFF. The CDR3 DNA reads TGTGCCAGCAGCCAAGATAAGCGGCCCCCCATCCCCGGGGAGCTGTTTTTT. This sequence joins TRBV4-2 and TRBJ2-2; possibly TRBD2 for D (5 bases). CDR3 length: 17 residues. The V and J ends lost 0 bases and 6 bases respectively, with 17 bases between them. Germline V CDR1 and CDR2: LGHNA, YNFKEQ.

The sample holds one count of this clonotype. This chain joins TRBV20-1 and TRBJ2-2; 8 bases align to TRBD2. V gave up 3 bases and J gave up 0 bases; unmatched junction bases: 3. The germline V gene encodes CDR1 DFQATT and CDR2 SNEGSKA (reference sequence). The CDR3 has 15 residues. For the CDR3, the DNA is TGCAGTGCTAGGGGTAGCGGGGCGAACACCGGGGAGCTGTTTTTT. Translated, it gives CSARGSGANTGELFF.

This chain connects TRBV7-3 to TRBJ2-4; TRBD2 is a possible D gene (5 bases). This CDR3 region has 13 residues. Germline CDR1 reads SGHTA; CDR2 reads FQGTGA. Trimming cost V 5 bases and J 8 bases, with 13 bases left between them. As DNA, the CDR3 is TGTGCCAGCAGCCCCCCGGGATTAGACATTCAGTACTTC. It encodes CASSPPGLDIQYF.

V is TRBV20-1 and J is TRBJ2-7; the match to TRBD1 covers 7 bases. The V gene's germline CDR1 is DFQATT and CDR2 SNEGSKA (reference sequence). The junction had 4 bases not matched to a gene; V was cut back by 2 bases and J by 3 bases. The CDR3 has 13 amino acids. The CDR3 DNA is TGCAGTGCTAGACCGGGACAGCTCTACGAGCAGTACTTC. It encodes CSARPGQLYEQYF.